This TCR beta chain was recovered during a study of T-cell reconstitution after alpha-beta-depleted transplantation in children. V lost 3 bases, J lost 1 base, and 5 bases stayed unmatched. CDR1 MNHEY and CDR2 SMNVEV come from the germline V gene (reference sequence). The length of the CDR3 is 15 residues. TCRbeta library construction was performed incorporating unique molecular identifiers. TCRdb passed the PCR reads through MiXCR, listing each CDR3 protein once. The sample lists over 550,000 distinct CDR3 sequences; about 10% were seen once. Many counts were recorded for this clonotype. This TCR was sampled from a human donor who donated a stem cell graft to a child with acute myeloid leukemia. The material was PBMCs from the stem cell graft donor, obtained from the stem cell graft. The chain links TRBV27 to TRBJ1-1, with 7 positions matching TRBD1. DNA of the CDR3: TGTGCCAGCAGTTTGTTGGGACAGACGAACACTGAAGCTTTCTTT. Protein: CASSLLGQTNTEAFF.